This TCR beta chain was recorded in a study of T-cell reconstitution after alpha-beta-depleted transplantation in children. Study findings and constraints: Most T-cell counts and diversity one year after the transplant came from T cells that were newly produced. Several hundred expanded graft clones reportedly were the source of alpha-beta T cells about two months after transplant. Day-60 TCRbeta diversity that was high in some patients was derived from surviving recipient T cells and thymic progenitors.

Researchers prepared the TCRbeta library using unique molecular identifiers, the study reports. From the PCR reads, TCRdb called clonotypes with MiXCR, one entry per CDR3 protein. Of 700,000 or so distinct CDR3 sequences detected, about an eighth appear once; the ten largest clones hold approximately 0.8%. V was cut by 2 bases and J by 5 bases, with 11 bases left in between. The germline gives CDR1 MGHRA, CDR2 YSYEKL. This CDR3 contains 14 residues. This clonotype occurred many times. As yet, its antigen is unknown. The chain carries TRBV4-1 and TRBJ2-3; a possible D gene is TRBD2 (5 bases). The sequence came from a girl aged 2-10 years with congenital amegakaryocytic thrombocytopenia, due to receive a stem cell transplant. The sample consisted of PBMCs, taken before TCRalphabeta/CD19-depleted stem cell transplant. The CDR3 sequence is CASSQSGFGDTQYF. CDR3 sequence (DNA): TGCGCCAGCAGCCAATCGGGATTTGGAGATACGCAGTATTTT.